This TCR beta chain was recorded in a study of control samples from healthy donors and cancer patients. Sequencing was performed with immunoSEQ multiplex PCR; in TCRdb, only in-frame clones are kept and a portion is missing. Counted here are 150,000 to 200,000 clones, 80% to 90% occurring once; the ten biggest clones make up about 1.7%. This CDR3 is built from 15 residues. V shed 0 bases and J shed 0 bases, with 5 bases lying between them. Germline CDR1 is SEHNR and CDR2 is FQNEAQ (reference sequence). The rearrangement joins TRBV7-9 to TRBJ1-4; D call uncertain. The sequenced sample consisted of blood. This TCR was recovered from a man aged 18-30 years in good health. This CDR3 is CASSLAYATNEKLFF. CDR3 sequence (DNA): TGTGCCAGCAGCTTAGCATATGCAACTAATGAAAAACTGTTTTTT.